The TCR beta chain under discussion was sequenced for a study of CD8 T cells in Susac syndrome. Random-hexamer reverse transcription was applied to roughly 0.5 to 1 ug RNA. From the immunoSEQ multiplex PCR reads, TCRdb called clonotypes with MiXCR, one entry per CDR3 protein. The sample lists about 140,000 distinct CDR3 sequences, 85% to 95% occurring once. Germline lookup yields CDR1 SGHTA and CDR2 FQGTGA. V was pared by 2 bases and J by 7 bases, with 10 bases of the junction left unmatched. The CDR3 totals 18 residues. The source is a human donor with multiple sclerosis. This chain links TRBV7-3 with TRBJ2-1; TRBD2 matches at 14 bases. The specimen sequenced was CD4+ T cells from PBMCs. The CDR3 region has the DNA TGTGCCAGCAGCTTAGAGACTAGCGGGAGGGTTCTGGGGAATGAGCAGTTCTTC. Translated: CASSLETSGRVLGNEQFF.